The sequence of this T cell receptor beta chain was determined in a study of T cells after yellow fever vaccination (dated by TCRdb to about 2019). A note on the overall study: The SMART-Seq v4 Ultra Low Input RNA kit was used to prepare libraries from fractions with low cell numbers. Bulk TCR alpha and beta repertoires were sequenced longitudinally to track T-cell clones before and after primary and booster YFV17D yellow fever vaccination. Bulk PBMC replicates and cell subsets were isolated from blood drawn at multiple timepoints before and after both primary and secondary immunization. The cohort comprised two healthy male donors, one aged 18 to 30 and one aged 30 to 40 years. General study outcomes and caveats: Computational filtering was required because FACS-sorted repertoires could contain abundant contaminating clonotypes from the bulk population. Compared with the primary T-cell response, the secondary T-cell response was faster but weaker, reaching its peak on day 5 rather than on day 15. Because the study included only a couple of donors, the extent to which the findings can be generalized is limited. After the booster, most clones that had expanded after primary vaccination were detected again (about 95% of CD4 and roughly 86% of CD8), suggesting broad maintenance of memory. A small fraction of clonotypes appeared in both the CD4 and CD8 compartments, likely as a result of convergent recombination.

Taken with the paper, the label for treatment or condition translates to: live attenuated yellow fever vaccine strain. A standard Ficoll-Paque protocol was used to isolate PBMCs from peripheral blood. Dynabeads CD4 and CD8 positive selection kits were used to isolate CD4 and CD8 T-cell fractions. TriZol was used to extract RNA from bulk PBMCs, CD4 and CD8 fractions, and dextramer-positive and dextramer-negative fractions. Sequencing took place on an Illumina NovaSeq 6000. TCR cDNA was synthesized by 5'RACE template switching, through which a universal primer site and unique molecular identifiers were introduced. cDNA synthesis was primed from both the TCR alpha and TCR beta constant segments. Two PCR steps were used to amplify libraries, with sample barcodes and sequencing adapters being added in the second step. Sequencing of libraries was done on Illumina HiSeq 2500 (2x100 bp) or NovaSeq (2x150 bp). Per the authors' processing: Reads were demultiplexed and collapsed into UMI consensus sequences with MIGEC, and V(D)J alignment was performed with MiXCR. Vaccine-responding clonotypes were defined with edgeR using replicate PBMC samples, requiring FDR below 0.01 and a log2 fold change above 5 up to day 15. Bulk clonotypes were assigned CD4 or CD8 identity according to which sequenced CD4 or CD8 repertoire held them at higher abundance. The public reads were reprocessed in TCRdb via fastp at Q25 and MiXCR, keeping in-frame beta chains. Identical CDR3 proteins give one entry, which carries the most common genes and DNA. Clone size and V and J calls follow TCRdb, not the original study. This sample comprises some 160,000 distinct CDR3 sequences, approximately 10% of them detected only once. The biggest ten clones account for roughly a third of the sample.

This clonotype showed up many times. The clone's antigen remains unknown. No base quality values were provided; no much bigger clone lies one nucleotide off. Sample: CD8+ T cells sorted from PBMCs, taken 45 days after the yellow fever booster vaccination. The TCR comes from a man between 18 and 29 years old who received the YFV17D yellow fever vaccine.

The CDR3 region has the sequence CASSPGDSYEQYF. The DNA reads TGTGCCAGCAGCCCTGGTGACTCCTACGAGCAGTACTTC. Recombination connected TRBV7-9 to TRBJ2-7, with the D gene not confidently named. From the cysteine up to the phenylalanine, the CDR3 has a length of 13 residues. The sequence is cut down to CDR3 DNA, 39 bases in frame from base 1. As encoded in the germline V gene (reference sequence), CDR1 is SEHNR while CDR2 is FQNEAQ. The germline ends are 8 bases apart after V is trimmed by 5 bases and J by 0 bases.